The table lists the clone carrying this T cell receptor beta chain with a count of one. Its antigen is as yet unknown. The CDR3 sequence is 12 residues long. The germline gives CDR1 SEHNR, CDR2 FQNEAQ (reference sequence). The V and J ends lost 6 bases and 8 bases respectively, with 13 bases between them. Profiled with immunoSEQ multiplex PCR; TCRdb holds only in-frame clones, not every one. The sample holds 25,000 to 40,000 clones; 84% are singletons and the top ten take 15% to 25%. This sample stems from a study of OX40 agonist ivuxolimab in advanced cancers. Study information: Across the patients, intravenous ivuxolimab was delivered every 2 weeks at 0.01 to 10 mg/kg.

Exclusion of a patient followed from autoimmune disease history or systemic immunosuppression. Overall study results and limits: Researchers did not determine the expanded peripheral T cells' antigen specificity. Expanded clones belonging to CD8+ T cells outnumbered, on average, those of CD4+.

The source was CD4+ or CD8+ T cells sorted from blood, collected in a trial of the OX40 agonist ivuxolimab. This chain uses TRBV7-9 with TRBJ1-1, with no clear D. The TCR comes from an adult with an advanced solid tumor such as melanoma, head and neck, liver or kidney cancer. The CDR3 here is CASSFDLPEAFF. The DNA for the CDR3 is TGTGCCAGCAGTTTTGACCTTCCCGAAGCTTTCTTT.